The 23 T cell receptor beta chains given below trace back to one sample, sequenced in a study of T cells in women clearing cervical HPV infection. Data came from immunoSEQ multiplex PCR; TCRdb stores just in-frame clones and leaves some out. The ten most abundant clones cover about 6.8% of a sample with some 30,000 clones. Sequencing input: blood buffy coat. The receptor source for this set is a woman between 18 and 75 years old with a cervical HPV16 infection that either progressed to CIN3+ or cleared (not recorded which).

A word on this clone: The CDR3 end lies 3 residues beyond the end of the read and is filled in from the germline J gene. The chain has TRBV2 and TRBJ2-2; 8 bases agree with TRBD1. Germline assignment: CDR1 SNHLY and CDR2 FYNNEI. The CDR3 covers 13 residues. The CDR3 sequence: CASSNRGQEKLFF. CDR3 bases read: TGTGCCAGCAGCAACAGGGGACAGGAGAAG.

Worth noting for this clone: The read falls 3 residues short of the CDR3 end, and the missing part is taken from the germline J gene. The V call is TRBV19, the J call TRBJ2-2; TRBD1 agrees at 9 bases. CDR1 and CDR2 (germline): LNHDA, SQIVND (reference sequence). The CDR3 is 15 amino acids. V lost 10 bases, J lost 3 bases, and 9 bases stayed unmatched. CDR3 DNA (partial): TGTGCCACCAACGACAGGGGGACGTACACCGGGGAG. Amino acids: CATNDRGTYTGE. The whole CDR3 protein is CATNDRGTYTGELFF.

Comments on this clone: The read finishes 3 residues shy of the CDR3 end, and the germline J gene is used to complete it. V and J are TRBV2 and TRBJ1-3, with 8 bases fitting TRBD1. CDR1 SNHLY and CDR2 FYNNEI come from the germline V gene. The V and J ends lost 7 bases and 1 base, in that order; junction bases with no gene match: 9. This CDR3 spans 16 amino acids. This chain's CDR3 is CASTAQGAMSGNTIYF. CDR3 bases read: TGTGCCAGCACTGCCCAGGGGGCTATGTCTGGAAACACC.

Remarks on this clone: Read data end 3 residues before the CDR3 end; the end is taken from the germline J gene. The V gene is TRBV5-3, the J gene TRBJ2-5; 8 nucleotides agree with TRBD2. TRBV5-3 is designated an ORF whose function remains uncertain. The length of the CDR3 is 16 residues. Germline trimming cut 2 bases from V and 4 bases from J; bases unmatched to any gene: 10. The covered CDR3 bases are TGTGCCAGAAGCTTAGGTTCAGCGGGAGAGGGAGAGACC. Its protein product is CARSLGSAGEGET. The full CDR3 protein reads CARSLGSAGEGETQYF.

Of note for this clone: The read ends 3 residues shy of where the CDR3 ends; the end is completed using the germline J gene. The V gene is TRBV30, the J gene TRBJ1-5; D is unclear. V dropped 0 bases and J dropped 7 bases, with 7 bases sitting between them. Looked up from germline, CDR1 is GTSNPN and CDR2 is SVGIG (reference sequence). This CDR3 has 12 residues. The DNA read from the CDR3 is TGTGCCTGGAGTGTACTTGCGCAGCCC. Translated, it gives CAWSVLAQP. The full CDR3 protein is CAWSVLAQPQHF.

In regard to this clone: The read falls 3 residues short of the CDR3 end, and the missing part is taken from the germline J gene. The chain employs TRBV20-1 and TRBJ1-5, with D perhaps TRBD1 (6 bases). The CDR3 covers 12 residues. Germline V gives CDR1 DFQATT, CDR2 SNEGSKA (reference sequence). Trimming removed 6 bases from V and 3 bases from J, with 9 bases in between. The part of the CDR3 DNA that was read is TGCAGTGCAGGACAGTCCAATCAGCCC. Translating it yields CSAGQSNQP. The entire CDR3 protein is CSAGQSNQPQHF.

CDR3: CASSLDNAGSYEQYF. The covered CDR3 bases are TGTGCCAGCAGCTTAGATAACGCAGGAAGCTACGAG. The rearrangement joins TRBV11-3 to TRBJ2-7; no definite D call. Sequencing ends 3 residues short of the CDR3 end; the germline J gene provides the rest. The CDR3 contains 15 residues. V lost 0 bases and J lost 3, with 12 bases in between. Germline CDR1 is SGHNT and CDR2 is YENEEA.

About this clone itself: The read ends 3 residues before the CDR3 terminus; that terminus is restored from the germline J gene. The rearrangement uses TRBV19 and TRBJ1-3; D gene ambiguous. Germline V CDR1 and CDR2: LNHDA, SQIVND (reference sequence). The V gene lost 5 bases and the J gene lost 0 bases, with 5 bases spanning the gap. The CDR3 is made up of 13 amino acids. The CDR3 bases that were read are TGTGCCAGTAGTCCCTTCTCTGGAAACACC. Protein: CASSPFSGNT. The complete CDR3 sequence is CASSPFSGNTIYF. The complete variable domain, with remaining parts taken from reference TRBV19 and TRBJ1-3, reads DGGITQSPKYLFRKEGQNVTLSCEQNLNHDAMYWYRQDPGQGLRLIYYSQIVNDFQKGDIAEGYSVSREKKESFPLTVTSAQKNPTAFYLCASSPFSGNTIYFGEGSWLTVV.

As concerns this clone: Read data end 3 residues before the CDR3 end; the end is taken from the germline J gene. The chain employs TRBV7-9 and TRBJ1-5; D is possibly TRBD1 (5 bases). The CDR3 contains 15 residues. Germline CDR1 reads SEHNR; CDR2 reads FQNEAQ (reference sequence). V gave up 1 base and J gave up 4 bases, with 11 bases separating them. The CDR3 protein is CASSLGGSLNQPQHF. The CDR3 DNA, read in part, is TGTGCCAGCAGCTTAGGGGGCAGCTTAAATCAGCCC.

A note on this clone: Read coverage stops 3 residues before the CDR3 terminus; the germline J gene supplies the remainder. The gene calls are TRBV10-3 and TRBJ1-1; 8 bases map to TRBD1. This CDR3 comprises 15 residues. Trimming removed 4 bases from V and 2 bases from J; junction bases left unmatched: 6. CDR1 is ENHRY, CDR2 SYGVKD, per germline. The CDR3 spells CAISGGDRRNTEAFF. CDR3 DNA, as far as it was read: TGTGCCATCAGTGGGGGGGACAGGCGCAACACTGAA.

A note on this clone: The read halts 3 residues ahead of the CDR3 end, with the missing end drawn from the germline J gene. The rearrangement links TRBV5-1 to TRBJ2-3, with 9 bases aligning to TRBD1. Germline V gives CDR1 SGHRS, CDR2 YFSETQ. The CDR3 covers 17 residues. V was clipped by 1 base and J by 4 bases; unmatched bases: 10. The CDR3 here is CASSLHQQGASPDTQYF. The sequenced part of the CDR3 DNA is TGCGCCAGCAGCTTGCATCAACAGGGGGCTTCGCCAGATACG. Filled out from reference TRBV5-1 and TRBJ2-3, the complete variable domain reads KAGVTQTPRYLIKTRGQQVTLSCSPISGHRSVSWYQQTPGQGLQFLFEYFSETQRNKGNFPGRFSGRQFSNSRSEMNVSTLELGDSALYLCASSLHQQGASPDTQYFGPGTRLTVL.

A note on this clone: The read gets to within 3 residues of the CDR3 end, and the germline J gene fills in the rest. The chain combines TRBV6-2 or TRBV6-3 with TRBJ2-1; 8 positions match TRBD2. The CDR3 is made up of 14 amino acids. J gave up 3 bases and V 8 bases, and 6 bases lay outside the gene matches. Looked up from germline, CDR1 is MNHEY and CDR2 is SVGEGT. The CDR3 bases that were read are TGTGCCAGCCGGCCCGGGACTAGCTACAATGAG. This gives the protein CASRPGTSYNE. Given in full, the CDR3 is CASRPGTSYNEQFF.

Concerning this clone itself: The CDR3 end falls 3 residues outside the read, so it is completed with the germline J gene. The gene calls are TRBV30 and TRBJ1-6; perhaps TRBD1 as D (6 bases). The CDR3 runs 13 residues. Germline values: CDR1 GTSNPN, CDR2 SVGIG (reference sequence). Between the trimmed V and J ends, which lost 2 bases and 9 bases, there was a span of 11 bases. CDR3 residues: CAWSPGVASPLHF. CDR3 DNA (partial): TGTGCCTGGAGTCCAGGGGTTGCTTCACCC.

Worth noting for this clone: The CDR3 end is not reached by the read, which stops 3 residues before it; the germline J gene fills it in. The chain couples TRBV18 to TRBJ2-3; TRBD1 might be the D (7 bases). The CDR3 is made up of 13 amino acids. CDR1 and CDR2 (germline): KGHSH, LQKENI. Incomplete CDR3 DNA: TGTGCCAGCTCAGCGGGACAGCAAGAGACG. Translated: CASSAGQQET. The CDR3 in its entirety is CASSAGQQETQYF.

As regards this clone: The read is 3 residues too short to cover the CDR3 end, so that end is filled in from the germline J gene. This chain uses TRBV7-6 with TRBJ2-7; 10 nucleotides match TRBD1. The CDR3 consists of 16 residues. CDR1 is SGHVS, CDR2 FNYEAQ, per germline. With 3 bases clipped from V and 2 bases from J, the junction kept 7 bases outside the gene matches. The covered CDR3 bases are TGTGCCAGCAGCTTGGGACAGGGGATCTCCGCCTACGAG. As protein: CASSLGQGISAYE. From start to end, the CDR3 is CASSLGQGISAYEQYF.

The sequenced part of the CDR3 DNA is TGTGCCTGGAGGGTTCCACCCCGGGTCGAG. This translates into CAWRVPPRVE. The whole CDR3 protein reads CAWRVPPRVEQYF. The rearrangement joins TRBV30 to TRBJ2-7; no clear D. The read ends 3 residues before the CDR3 terminus; that terminus is restored from the germline J gene. V gave up 3 bases and J gave up 6 bases, with 15 bases separating them. CDR3 length: 13 residues. The germline V gene encodes CDR1 GTSNPN and CDR2 SVGIG (reference sequence).

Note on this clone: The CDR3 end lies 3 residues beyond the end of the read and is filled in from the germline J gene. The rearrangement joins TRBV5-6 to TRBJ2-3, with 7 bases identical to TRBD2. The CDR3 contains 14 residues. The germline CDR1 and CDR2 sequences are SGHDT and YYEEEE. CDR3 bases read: TGTGCCAGCAGCTTGTACGGGGGGAATCAGCCG. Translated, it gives CASSLYGGNQP. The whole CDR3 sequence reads CASSLYGGNQPQYF. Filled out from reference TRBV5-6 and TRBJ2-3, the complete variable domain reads DAGVTQSPTHLIKTRGQQVTLRCSPKSGHDTVSWYQQALGQGPQFIFQYYEEEERQRGNFPDRFSGHQFPNYSSELNVNALLLGDSALYLCASSLYGGNQPQYFGPGTRLTVL.

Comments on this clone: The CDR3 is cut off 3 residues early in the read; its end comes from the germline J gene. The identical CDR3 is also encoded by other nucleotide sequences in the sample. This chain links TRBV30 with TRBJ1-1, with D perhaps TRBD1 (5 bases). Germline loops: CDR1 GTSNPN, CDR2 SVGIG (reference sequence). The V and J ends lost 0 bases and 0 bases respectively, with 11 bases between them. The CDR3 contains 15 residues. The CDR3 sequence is CAWSVNRLMNTEAFF. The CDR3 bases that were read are TGTGCCTGGAGTGTGAACAGGCTCATGAACACTGAA.

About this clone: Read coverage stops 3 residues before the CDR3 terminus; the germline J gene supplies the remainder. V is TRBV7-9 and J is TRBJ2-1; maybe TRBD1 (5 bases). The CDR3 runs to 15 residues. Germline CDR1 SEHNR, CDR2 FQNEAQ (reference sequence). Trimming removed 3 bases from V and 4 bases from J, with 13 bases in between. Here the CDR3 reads CASSLFQGGYNEQFF. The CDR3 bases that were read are TGTGCCAGCAGCTTGTTCCAGGGTGGTTACAATGAG.

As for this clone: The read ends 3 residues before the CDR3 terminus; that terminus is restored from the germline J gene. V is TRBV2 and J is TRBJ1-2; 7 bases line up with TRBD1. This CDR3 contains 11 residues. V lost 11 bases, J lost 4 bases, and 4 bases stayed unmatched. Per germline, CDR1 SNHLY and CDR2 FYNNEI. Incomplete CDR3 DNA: TGTGCCGGCGGGACAGTCTATGGC. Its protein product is CAGGTVYG. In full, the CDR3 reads CAGGTVYGYTF.

The CDR3 reads CASSTETGTSGYTF. The covered CDR3 bases are TGTGCCAGCAGCACGGAAACCGGGACATCTGGC. The chain combines TRBV7-9 with TRBJ1-2, with D perhaps matching TRBD1 (6 bases). The read terminates 3 residues before the CDR3 end, so the remaining end is supplied by the germline J gene. The V end was cut by 5 bases, the J end by 7 bases, with 17 bases between. The CDR3 consists of 14 residues. The V gene's germline CDR1 is SEHNR and CDR2 FQNEAQ (reference sequence).

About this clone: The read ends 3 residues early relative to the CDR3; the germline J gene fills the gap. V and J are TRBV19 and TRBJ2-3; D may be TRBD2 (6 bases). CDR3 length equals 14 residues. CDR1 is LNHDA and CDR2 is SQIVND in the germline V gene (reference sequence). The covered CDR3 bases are TGTGCCACCAAACGACTAGAGCACCAAGAGACG. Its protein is CATKRLEHQET. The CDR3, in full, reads CATKRLEHQETQYF.

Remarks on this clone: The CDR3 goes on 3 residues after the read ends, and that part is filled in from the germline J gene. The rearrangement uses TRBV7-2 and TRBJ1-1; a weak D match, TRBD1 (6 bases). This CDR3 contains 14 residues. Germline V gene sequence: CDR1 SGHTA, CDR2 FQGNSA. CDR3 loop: CASSKGTSPRGAFF. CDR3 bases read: TGTGCCAGCAGCAAAGGGACATCCCCTCGCGGG.